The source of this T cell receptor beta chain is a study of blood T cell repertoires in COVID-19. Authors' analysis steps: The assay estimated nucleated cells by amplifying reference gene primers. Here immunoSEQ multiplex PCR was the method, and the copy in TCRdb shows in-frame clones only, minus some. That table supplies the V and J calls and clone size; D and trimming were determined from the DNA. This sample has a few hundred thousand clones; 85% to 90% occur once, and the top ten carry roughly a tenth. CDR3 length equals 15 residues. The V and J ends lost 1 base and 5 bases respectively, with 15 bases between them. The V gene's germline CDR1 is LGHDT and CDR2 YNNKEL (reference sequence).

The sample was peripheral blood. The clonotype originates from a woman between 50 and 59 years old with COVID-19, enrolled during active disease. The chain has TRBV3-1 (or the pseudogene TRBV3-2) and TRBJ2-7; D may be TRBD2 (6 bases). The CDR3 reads CASSQGVSRGNEQYF. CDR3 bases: TGTGCCAGCAGCCAAGGGGTAAGTCGGGGGAACGAGCAGTACTTC.